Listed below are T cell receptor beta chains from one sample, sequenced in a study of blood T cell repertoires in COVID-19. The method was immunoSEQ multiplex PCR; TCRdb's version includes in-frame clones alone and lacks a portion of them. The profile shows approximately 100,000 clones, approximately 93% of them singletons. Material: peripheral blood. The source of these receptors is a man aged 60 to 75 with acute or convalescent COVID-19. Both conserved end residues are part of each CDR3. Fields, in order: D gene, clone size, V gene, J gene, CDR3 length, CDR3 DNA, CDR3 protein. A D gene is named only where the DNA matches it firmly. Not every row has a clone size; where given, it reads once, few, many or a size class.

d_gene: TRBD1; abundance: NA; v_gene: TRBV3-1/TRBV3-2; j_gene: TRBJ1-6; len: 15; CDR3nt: TGTGCCAGCAGCCAAGCTCAGGGGGGAAATTCACCCCTCCACTTT; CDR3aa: CASSQAQGGNSPLHF
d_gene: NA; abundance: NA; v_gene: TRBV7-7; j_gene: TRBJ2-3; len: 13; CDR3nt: TGTGCTAGCAGCTTAGATTCTGAGGATACGCAGTATTTT; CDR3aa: CASSLDSEDTQYF
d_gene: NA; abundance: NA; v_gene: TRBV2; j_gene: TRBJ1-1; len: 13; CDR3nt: TGTGCCAGCAGTGAACAGGGGCAGGGTGAAGCTTTCTTT; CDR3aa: CASSEQGQGEAFF
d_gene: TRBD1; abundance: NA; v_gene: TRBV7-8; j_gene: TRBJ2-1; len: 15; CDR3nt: TGTGCCAGCAGCGCGGGACAGGGCTCCTACAATGAGCAGTTCTTC; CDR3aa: CASSAGQGSYNEQFF
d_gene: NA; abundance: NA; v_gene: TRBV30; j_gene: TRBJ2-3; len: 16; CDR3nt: TGTGCCTGGAGTGTAGGTGTATCACAGCTTCGGGATACGCAGTATTTT; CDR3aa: CAWSVGVSQLRDTQYF
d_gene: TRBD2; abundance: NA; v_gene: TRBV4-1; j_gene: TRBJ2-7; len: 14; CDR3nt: TGCGCCAGCAGCCAAGAACTAGCGGTCTACGAGCAGTACTTC; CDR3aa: CASSQELAVYEQYF
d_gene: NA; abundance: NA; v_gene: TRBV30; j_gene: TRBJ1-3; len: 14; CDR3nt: TGTGCCTGGAGAATGGGGGCTGGAGGAAACACCATATATTTT; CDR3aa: CAWRMGAGGNTIYF
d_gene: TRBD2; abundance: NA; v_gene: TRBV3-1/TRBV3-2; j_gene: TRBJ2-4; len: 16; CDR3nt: TGTGCCAGCAGCCAACGCGGGGGGTCTGACAAAAACATTCAGTACTTC; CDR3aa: CASSQRGGSDKNIQYF
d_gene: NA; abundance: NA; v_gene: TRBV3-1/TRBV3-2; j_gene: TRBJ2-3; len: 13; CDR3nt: TGTGCCAGCAGCCCTTCGCAGACAGATACGCAGTATTTT; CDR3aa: CASSPSQTDTQYF
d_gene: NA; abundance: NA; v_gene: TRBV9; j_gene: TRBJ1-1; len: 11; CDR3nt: TGTGCCAGCCTGGGTCCGACTGGAGCTTTCTTT; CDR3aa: CASLGPTGAFF
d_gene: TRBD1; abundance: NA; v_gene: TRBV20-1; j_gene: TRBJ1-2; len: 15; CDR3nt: TGCAGTGCTAGTTACGGGACAGGGGCCCGCGGTGGCTACACCTTC; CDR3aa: CSASYGTGARGGYTF
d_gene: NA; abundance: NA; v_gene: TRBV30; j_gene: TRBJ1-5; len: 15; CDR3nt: TGTGCCTGGAGTCCATCTTCAGGTAGCAATCAGCCCCAGCATTTT; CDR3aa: CAWSPSSGSNQPQHF
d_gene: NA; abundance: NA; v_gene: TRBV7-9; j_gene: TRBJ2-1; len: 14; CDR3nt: TGTGCCAGCAGCTCCACTGGGCCCGGAGGGGAGCAGTTCTTC; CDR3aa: CASSSTGPGGEQFF
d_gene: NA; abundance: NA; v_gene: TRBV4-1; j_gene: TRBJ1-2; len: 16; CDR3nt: TGCGCCAGCAGCCAAGATGGGCAGCCCCCTAACTATGGCTACACCTTC; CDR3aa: CASSQDGQPPNYGYTF
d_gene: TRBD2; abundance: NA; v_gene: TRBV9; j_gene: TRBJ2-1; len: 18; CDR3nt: TGTGCCAGCAGCGTAGGTGTCGGGGCGGGAGGGGCTAACAATGAGCAGTTCTTC; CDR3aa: CASSVGVGAGGANNEQFF
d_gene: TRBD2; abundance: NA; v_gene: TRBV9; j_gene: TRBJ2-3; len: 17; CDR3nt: TGTGCCAGCAGCGCCCGGACTAGCGGGGGGGGGCCAGATACGCAGTATTTT; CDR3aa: CASSARTSGGGPDTQYF
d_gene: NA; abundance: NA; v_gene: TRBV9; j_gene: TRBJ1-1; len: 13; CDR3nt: TGTGCCAGCTCGCGGGGTGCGAACACTGAAGCTTTCTTT; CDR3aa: CASSRGANTEAFF
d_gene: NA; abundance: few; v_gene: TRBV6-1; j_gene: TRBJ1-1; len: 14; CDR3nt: TGTGCCAGCAGTGAAGCACACCTTAACACTGAAGCTTTCTTT; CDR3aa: CASSEAHLNTEAFF
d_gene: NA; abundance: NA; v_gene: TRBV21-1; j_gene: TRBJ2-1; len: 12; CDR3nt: TGTGCCAGCAGCAAAGTAGGGGATGAGCAGTTCTTC; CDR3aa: CASSKVGDEQFF
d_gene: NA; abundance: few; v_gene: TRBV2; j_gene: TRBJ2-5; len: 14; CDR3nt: TGTGCCAGCTTAGAGGGGCGGGGTGTCGAGACCCAGTACTTC; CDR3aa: CASLEGRGVETQYF
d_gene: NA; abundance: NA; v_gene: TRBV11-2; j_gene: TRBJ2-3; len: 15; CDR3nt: TGTGCCAGCAGCTCAGGGCTGGTTTTCACAGATACGCAGTATTTT; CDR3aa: CASSSGLVFTDTQYF
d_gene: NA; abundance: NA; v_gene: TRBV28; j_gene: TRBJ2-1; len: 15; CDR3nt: TGTGCCAGCAGCCCGGTGGGGGGGCCCTACAATGAGCAGTTCTTC; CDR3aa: CASSPVGGPYNEQFF
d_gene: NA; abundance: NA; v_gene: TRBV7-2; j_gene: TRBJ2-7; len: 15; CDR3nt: TGTGCCAGCAGCTTAGGGATAGGGGTTGACTACGAGCAGTACTTC; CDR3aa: CASSLGIGVDYEQYF
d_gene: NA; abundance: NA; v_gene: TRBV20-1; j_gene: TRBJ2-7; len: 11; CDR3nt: TGCAGTGCTTCGAGAACCTACGAGCAGTACTTC; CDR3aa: CSASRTYEQYF
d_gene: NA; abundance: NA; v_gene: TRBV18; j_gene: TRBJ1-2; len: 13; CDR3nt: TGTGCCAGCTCACCAACTTGGAGCTATGGCTACACCTTC; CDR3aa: CASSPTWSYGYTF
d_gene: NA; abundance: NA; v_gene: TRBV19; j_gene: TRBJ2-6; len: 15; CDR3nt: TGTGCCAGTCGACTTAGCAGGGCTGGGGCCAACGTCCTGACTTTC; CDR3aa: CASRLSRAGANVLTF
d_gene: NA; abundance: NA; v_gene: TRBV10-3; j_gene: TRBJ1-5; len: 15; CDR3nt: TGTGCCATCAGTGAGAATCCCCAGGGGAATCAGCCCCAGCATTTT; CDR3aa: CAISENPQGNQPQHF
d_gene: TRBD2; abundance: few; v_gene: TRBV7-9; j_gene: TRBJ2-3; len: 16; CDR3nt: TGTGCCAGCAGAAGGACTAGCGGGGCTAGCACAGATACGCAGTATTTT; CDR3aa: CASRRTSGASTDTQYF
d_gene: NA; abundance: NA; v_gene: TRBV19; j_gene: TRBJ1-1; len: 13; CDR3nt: TGTGCCAGTAGTTCGGAGGTTCTGACTGAAGCTTTCTTT; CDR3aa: CASSSEVLTEAFF
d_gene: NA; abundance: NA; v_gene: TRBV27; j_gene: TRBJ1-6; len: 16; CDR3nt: TGTGCCAGCAGTTTCCTAACTGTAGGAGGGAATTCACCCCTCCACTTT; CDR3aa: CASSFLTVGGNSPLHF
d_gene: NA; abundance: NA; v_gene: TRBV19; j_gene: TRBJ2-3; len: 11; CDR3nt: TGTGCCAGTAGACGGTCAGATACGCAGTATTTT; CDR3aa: CASRRSDTQYF
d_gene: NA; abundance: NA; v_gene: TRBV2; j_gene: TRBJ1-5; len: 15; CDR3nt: TGTGCCAGCCTTGCCGGGACAAATAGCAATCAGCCCCAGCATTTT; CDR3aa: CASLAGTNSNQPQHF
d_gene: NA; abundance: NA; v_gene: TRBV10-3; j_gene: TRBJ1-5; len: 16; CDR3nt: TGTGCCATCAGTGAGGGCCTGGGCCAGATCAATCAGCCCCAGCATTTT; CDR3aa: CAISEGLGQINQPQHF
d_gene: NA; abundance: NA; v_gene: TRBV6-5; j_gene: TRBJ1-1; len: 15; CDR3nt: TGTGCCAGCAGGATCCCGGCAGGGGAGAACACTGAAGCTTTCTTT; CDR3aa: CASRIPAGENTEAFF
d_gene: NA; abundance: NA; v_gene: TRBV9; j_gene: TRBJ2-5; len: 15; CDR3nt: TGTGCCAGCAGCGTCGAGAACGTACTCGGGGAGACCCAGTACTTC; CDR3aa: CASSVENVLGETQYF
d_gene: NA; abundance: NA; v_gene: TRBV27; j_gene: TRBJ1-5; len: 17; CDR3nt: TGTGCCAGCAGTTTATACCCGGGTGGCTCAGGCAATCAGCCCCAGCATTTT; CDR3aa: CASSLYPGGSGNQPQHF
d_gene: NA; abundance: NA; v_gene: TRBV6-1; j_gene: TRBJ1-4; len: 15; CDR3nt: TGTGCCAGCAGTGAAGCGGCAGCGAATAATGAAAAACTGTTTTTT; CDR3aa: CASSEAAANNEKLFF
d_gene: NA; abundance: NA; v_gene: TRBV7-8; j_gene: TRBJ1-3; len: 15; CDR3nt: TGTGCCAGCAGCCCCCTGTCAGGATCTGGAAACACCATATATTTT; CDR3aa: CASSPLSGSGNTIYF
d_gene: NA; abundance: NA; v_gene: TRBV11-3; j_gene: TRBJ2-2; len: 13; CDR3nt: TGTGCCAGCAGCCGCCAAGGGGCCGGGGAGCTGTTTTTT; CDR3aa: CASSRQGAGELFF
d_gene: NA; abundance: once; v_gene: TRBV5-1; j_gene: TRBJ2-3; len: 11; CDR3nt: TGCGCCAGCATGATGCAGGGCCCCCTTTATTTC; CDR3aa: CASMMQGPLYF
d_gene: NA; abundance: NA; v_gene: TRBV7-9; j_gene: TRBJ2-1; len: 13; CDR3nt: TGTGCCAGCAGCCCCGAGAGCCAAAATGAGCAGTTCTTC; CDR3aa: CASSPESQNEQFF
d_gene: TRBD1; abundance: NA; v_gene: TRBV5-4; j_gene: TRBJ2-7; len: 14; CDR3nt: TGTGCCAGCAGCAGAAACAGGGGAAACTACGAGCAGTACTTC; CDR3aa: CASSRNRGNYEQYF
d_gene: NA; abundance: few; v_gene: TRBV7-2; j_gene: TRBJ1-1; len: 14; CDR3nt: TGTGCCAGCAGCTTACCAGGGGATTGGGCTGAAGCTTTCTTT; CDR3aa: CASSLPGDWAEAFF
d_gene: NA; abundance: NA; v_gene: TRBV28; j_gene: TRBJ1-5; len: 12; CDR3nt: TGTGCCAGCAGGGACAGTAATCAGCCCCAGCATTTT; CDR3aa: CASRDSNQPQHF
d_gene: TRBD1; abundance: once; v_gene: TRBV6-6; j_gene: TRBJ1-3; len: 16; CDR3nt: TGTGCCAGCAGTTCCTTAGGGACAGGGAGTGGAAACACCATATATTTT; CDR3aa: CASSSLGTGSGNTIYF
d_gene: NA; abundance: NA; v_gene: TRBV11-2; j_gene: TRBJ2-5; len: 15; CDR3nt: TGTGCCAGCAGCTCGGAGTGGCGGGGTGGAGAGACCCAGTACTTC; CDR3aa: CASSSEWRGGETQYF
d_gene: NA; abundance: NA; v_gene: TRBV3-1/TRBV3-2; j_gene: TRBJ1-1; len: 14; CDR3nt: TGTGCCAGCAGCCAAGTGGGAGGGAACACTGAAGCTTTCTTT; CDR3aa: CASSQVGGNTEAFF
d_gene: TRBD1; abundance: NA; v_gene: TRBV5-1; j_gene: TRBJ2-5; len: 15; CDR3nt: TGCGCCAGCAGCATAAACGGCAGGGGGCAGGAGACCCAGTACTTC; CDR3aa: CASSINGRGQETQYF
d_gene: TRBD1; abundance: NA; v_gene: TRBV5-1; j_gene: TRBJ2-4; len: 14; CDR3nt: TGCGCCAGCAGCGGGGACAGGGGGAAGAACATTCAGTACTTC; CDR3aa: CASSGDRGKNIQYF